These T cell receptor beta chains were read from a single sample in a study of blood T cell dynamics during melanoma immunotherapy. TCRdb's copy holds only in-frame clones and misses some; the assay was immunoSEQ multiplex PCR. Altogether 6,200 or so clones are present, approximately 80% being singletons, with the ten largest covering more than 30%. The sample consisted of blood, taken from a patient treated with checkpoint blockade. The source of these receptors is a human donor with melanoma. Some clones in this sample may be carry-over from other donors' samples. Both conserved end residues are trimmed from each CDR3. The order of the fields is V gene, J gene, CDR3 protein.

TRBV5-8	TRBJ2-3	ASSSPETDTQY
TRBV19	TRBJ2-7	ASSPGAYEQY
TRBV4-1	TRBJ1-5	ASSQDIQGREPQH
TRBV11-2	TRBJ2-3	ASSLTRGGADTQY
TRBV6-1	TRBJ2-7	ASTLPADPHEQY
TRBV30	TRBJ2-2	AWRGGFSSNTGELF
TRBV29-1	TRBJ1-1	RAGHMNTEAF
TRBV6-5	TRBJ2-2	ASSSNTGELF
TRBV6-1	TRBJ2-7	ASSGGTRDQAILEQY
TRBV6-1	TRBJ2-3	ASSDVSSGGTDTQY
TRBV5-1	TRBJ2-5	ASSLGHPPETQY
TRBV5-1	TRBJ2-7	ASSLLAGDSDEQY